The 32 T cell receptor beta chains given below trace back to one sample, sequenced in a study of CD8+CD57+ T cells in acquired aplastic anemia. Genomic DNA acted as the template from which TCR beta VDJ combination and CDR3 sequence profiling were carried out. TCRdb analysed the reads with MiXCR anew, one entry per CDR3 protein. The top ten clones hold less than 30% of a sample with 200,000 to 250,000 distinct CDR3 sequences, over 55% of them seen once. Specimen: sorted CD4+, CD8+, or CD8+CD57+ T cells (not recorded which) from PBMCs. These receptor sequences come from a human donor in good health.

The CDR3 nucleotides read TGCAGTGCTAGGCCGTGGACAGTTAACTACGAGCAGTACTTC. This gives the protein CSARPWTVNYEQYF. This sequence joins TRBV20-1 and TRBJ2-7; D is possibly TRBD1 (6 bases). This CDR3 contains 14 residues. The germline gives CDR1 DFQATT, CDR2 SNEGSKA (reference sequence). Deletions cut 3 bases from V and 3 bases from J, with 15 bases between.

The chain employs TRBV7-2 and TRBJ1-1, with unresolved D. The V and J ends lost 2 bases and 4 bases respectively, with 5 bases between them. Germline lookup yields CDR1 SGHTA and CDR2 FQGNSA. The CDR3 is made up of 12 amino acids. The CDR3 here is CASSLSFTEAFF. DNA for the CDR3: TGTGCCAGCAGCTTATCTTTCACTGAAGCTTTCTTT.

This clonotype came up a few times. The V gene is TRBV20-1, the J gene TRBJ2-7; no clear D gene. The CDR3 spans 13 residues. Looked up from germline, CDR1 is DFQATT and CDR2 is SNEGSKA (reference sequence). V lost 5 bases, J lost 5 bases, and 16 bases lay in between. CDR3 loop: CSAAGRYPNEQYF. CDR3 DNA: TGCAGTGCTGCCGGTAGATATCCTAACGAGCAGTACTTC.

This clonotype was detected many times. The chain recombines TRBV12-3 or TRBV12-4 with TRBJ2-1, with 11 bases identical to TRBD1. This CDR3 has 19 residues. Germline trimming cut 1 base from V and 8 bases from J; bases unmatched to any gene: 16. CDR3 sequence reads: CASSLERTGGVHAGDEQFF. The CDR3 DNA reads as TGTGCCAGCAGTTTAGAACGGACAGGGGGCGTCCACGCCGGCGATGAGCAGTTCTTC.

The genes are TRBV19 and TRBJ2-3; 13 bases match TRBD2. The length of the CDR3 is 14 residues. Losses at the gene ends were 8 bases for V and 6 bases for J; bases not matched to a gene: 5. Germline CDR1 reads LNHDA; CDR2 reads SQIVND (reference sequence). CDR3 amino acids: CASEGLAGSDTQYF. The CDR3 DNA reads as TGTGCCAGTGAGGGACTAGCGGGATCTGATACGCAGTATTTT.

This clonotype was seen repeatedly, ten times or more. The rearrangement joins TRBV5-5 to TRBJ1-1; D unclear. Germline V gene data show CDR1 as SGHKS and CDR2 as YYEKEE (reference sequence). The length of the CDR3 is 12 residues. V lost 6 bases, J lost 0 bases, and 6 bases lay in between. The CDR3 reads CASTSMNTEAFF. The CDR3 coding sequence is TGTGCCAGCACGTCCATGAACACTGAAGCTTTCTTT.

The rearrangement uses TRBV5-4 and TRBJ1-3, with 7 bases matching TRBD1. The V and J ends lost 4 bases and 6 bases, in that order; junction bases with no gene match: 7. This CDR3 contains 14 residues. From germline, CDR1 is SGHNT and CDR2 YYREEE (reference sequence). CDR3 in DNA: TGTGCCAGCAGCCGGGACAGTAGTCCAAACACCATATATTTT. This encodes CASSRDSSPNTIYF.

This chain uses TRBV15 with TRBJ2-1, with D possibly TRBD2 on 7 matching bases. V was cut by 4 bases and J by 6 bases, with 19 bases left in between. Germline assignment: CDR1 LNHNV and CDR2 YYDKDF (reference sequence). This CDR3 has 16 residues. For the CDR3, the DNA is TGTGCCACCAGCACCTCAGGGAGGGGGGGGGTCAATGAGCAGTTCTTC. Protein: CATSTSGRGGVNEQFF.

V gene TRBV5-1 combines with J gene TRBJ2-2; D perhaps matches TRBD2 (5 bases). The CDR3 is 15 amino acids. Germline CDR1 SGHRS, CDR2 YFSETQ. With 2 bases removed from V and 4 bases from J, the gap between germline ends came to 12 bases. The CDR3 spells CASSFSGSGTGELFF. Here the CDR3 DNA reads TGCGCCAGCAGCTTTTCGGGGTCCGGCACCGGGGAGCTGTTTTTT. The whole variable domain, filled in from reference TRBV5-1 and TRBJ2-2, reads KAGVTQTPRYLIKTRGQQVTLSCSPISGHRSVSWYQQTPGQGLQFLFEYFSETQRNKGNFPGRFSGRQFSNSRSEMNVSTLELGDSALYLCASSFSGSGTGELFFGEGSRLTVL.

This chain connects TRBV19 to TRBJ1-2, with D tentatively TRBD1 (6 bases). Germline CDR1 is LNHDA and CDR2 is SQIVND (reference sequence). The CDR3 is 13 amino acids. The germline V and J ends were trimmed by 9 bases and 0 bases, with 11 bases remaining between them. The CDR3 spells CASMDRPNYGYTF. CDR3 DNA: TGTGCCAGCATGGACAGACCTAACTATGGCTACACCTTC.

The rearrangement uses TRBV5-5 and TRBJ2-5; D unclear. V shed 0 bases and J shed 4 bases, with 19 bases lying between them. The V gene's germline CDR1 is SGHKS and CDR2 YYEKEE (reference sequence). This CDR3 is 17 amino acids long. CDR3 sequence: CASSLARTELLRETQYF. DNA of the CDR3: TGTGCCAGCAGCTTGGCTAGAACAGAACTGCTTCGAGAGACCCAGTACTTC.

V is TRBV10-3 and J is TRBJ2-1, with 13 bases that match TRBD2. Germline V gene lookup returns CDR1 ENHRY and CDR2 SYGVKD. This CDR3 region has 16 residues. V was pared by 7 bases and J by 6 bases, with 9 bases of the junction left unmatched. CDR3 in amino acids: CAIMIPGTSGVNEQFF. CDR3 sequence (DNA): TGTGCCATCATGATACCCGGGACTAGCGGGGTCAATGAGCAGTTCTTC.

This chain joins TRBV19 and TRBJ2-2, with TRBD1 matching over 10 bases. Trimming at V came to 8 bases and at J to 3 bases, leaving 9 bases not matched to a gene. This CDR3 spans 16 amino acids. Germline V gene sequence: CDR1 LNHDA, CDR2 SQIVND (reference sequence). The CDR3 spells CASWDRDRGHTGELFF. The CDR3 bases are TGTGCCAGTTGGGATCGGGACAGGGGCCACACCGGGGAGCTGTTTTTT. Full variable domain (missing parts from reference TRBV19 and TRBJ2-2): DGGITQSPKYLFRKEGQNVTLSCEQNLNHDAMYWYRQDPGQGLRLIYYSQIVNDFQKGDIAEGYSVSREKKESFPLTVTSAQKNPTAFYLCASWDRDRGHTGELFFGEGSRLTVL.

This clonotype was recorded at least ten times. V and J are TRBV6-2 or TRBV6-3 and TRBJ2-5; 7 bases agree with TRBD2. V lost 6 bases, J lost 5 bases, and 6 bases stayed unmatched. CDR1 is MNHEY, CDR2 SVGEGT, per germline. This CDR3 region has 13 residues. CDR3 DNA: TGTGCCAGCAGCCTAGCGGCCCCGGAGACCCAGTACTTC. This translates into CASSLAAPETQYF.

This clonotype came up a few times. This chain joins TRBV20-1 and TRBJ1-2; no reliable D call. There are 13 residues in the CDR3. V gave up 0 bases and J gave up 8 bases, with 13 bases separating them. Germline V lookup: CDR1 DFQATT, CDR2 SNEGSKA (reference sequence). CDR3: CSARDSGERGYTF. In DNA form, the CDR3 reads TGCAGTGCTAGAGATAGCGGGGAGAGGGGCTACACCTTC.

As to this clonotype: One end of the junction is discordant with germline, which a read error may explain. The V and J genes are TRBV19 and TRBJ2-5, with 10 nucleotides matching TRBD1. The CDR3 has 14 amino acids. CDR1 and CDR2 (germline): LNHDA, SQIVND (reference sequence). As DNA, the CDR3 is TGTGCCAGTAGTGTGACAGGGGGCCGGGAGACCCAGCACTTC. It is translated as CASSVTGGRETQHF.

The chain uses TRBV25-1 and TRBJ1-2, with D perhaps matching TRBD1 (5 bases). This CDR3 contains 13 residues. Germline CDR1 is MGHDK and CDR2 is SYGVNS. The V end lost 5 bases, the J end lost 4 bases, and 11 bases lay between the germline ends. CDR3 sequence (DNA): TGTGCCAGCAGTCAGGACAAGTTCTATGGCTACACCTTC. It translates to CASSQDKFYGYTF.

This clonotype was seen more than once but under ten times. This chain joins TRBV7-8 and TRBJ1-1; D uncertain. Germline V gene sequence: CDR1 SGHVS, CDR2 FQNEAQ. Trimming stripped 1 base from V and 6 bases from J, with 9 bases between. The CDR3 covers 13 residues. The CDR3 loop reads CASSLDRIAEAFF. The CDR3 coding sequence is TGTGCCAGCAGCTTAGACAGAATCGCTGAAGCTTTCTTT.

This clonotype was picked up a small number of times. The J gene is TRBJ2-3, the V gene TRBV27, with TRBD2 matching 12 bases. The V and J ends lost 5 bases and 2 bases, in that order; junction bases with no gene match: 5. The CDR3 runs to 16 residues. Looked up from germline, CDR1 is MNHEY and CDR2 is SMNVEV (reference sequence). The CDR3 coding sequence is TGTGCCAGCAGTCCTTGGACTAGCGGGAACACAGATACGCAGTATTTT. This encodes CASSPWTSGNTDTQYF.

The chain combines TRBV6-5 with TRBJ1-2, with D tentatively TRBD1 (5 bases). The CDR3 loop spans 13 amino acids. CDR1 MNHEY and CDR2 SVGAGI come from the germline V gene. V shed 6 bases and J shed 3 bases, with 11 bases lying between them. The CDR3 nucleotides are TGTGCCAGCAGCCCAGACAGCGACTATGGCTACACCTTC. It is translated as CASSPDSDYGYTF.

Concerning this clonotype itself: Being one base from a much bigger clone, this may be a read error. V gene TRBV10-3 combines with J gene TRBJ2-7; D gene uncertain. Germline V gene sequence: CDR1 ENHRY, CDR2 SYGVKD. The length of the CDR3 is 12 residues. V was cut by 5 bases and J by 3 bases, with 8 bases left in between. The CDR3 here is CAISSDLYEQYF. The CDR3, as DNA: TGTGCCATCAGTTCCGATCTCTACGAGCAGTACTTC.

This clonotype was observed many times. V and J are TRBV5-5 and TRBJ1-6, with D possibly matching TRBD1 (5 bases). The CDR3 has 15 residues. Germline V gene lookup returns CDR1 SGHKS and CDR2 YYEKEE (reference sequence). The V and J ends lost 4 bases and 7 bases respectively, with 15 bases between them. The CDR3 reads CASSEEDGGNSPLHF. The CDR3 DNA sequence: TGTGCCAGCAGCGAAGAGGACGGGGGAAATTCACCCCTCCACTTT.

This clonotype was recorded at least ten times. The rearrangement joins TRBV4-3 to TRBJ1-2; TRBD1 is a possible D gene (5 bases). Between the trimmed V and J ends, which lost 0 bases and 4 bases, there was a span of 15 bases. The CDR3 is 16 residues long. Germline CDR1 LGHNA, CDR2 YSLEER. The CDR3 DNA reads TGCGCCAGCAGCCAAGACGGGGGGAACTGGGGCTATGGCTACACCTTC. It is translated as CASSQDGGNWGYGYTF.

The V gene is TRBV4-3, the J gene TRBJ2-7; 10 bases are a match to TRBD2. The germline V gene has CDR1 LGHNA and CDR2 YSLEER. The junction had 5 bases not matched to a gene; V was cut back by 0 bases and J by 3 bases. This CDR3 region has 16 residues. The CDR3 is CASSQDWLAGVYEQYF. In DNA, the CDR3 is TGCGCCAGCAGCCAAGATTGGCTAGCGGGAGTCTACGAGCAGTACTTC.

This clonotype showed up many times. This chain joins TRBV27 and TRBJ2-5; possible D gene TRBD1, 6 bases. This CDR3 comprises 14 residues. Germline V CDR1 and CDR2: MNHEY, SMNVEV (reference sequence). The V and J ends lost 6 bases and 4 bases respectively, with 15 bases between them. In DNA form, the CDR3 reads TGTGCCAGCAGCCCCCAGGGGTTGGGAGAGACCCAGTACTTC. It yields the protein CASSPQGLGETQYF.

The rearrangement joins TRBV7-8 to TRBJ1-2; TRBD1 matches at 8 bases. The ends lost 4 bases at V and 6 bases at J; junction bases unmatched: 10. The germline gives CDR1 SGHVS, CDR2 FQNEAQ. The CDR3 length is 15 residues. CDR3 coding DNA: TGTGCCAGCAGCTCGTGGGGGGCAGGGGGCAATGGCTACACCTTC. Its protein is CASSSWGAGGNGYTF. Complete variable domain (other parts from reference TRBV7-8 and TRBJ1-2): GAGVSQSPRYKVAKRGQDVALRCDPISGHVSLFWYQQALGQGPEFLTYFQNEAQLDKSGLPSDRFFAERPEGSVSTLKIQRTQQEDSAVYLCASSSWGAGGNGYTFGSGTRLTVV.

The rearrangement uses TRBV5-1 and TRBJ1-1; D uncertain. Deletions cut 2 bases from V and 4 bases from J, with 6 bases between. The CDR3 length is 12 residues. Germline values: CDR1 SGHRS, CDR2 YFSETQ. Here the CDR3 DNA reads TGCGCCAGCAGCTTTGACATCACTGAAGCTTTCTTT. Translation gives CASSFDITEAFF.

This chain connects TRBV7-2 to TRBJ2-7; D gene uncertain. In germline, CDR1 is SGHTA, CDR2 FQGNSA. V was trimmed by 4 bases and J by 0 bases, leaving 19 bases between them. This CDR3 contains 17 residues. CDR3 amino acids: CASSSPTGRPLSYEQYF. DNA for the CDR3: TGTGCCAGCAGCTCCCCTACTGGCAGGCCCCTCTCCTACGAGCAGTACTTC.

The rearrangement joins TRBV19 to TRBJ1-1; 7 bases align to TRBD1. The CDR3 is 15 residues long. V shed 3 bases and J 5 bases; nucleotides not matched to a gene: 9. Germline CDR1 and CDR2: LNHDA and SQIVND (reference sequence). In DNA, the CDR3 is TGTGCCAGTAGTATGGGCAGACAGGGACGAACTGAAGCTTTCTTT. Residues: CASSMGRQGRTEAFF.

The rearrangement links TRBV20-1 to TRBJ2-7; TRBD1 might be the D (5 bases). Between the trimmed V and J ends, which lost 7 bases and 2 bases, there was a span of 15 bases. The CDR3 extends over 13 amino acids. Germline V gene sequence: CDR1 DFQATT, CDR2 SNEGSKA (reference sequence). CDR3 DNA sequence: TGCAGTGTTCTCGGGCAGGGTGCCTACGAGCAGTACTTC. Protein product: CSVLGQGAYEQYF.

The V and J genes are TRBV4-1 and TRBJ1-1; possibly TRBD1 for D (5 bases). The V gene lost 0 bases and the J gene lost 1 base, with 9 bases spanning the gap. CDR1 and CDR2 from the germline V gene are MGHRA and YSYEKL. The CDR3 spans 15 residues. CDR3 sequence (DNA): TGCGCCAGCAGCCAAGAAGGGACGGCGAACACTGAAGCTTTCTTT. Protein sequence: CASSQEGTANTEAFF.

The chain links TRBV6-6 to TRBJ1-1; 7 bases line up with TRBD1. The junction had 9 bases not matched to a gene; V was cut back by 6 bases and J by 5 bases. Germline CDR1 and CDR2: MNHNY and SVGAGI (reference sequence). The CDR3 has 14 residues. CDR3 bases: TGTGCCAGCAGAGGACGGGGACAGTTTACTGAAGCTTTCTTT. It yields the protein CASRGRGQFTEAFF.